Shown below are 32 T cell receptor beta chains from a single sample sequenced in a study of T cell responses to AZD1222 COVID-19 vaccine. Measured with immunoSEQ multiplex PCR; TCRdb has only the in-frame clones, and not every one. The data show about 130,000 clones, with under 90% seen just once and 20% to 25% held by the top ten. The input for sequencing was peripheral blood, taken on day 0 of AZD1222 vaccination. These TCRs come from an adult in good health.

The genes are TRBV27 and TRBJ2-5; 10 bases line up with TRBD2. The CDR3 covers 16 residues. Germline values: CDR1 MNHEY, CDR2 SMNVEV (reference sequence). The V gene end was trimmed by 2 bases and the J gene end by 2 bases; junction bases not matched to a gene: 5. CDR3 sequence (DNA): TGTGCCAGCAGTTTACTAGCGGGGGCCCCGCAAGAGACCCAGTACTTC. This encodes CASSLLAGAPQETQYF.

This chain's CDR3 is CATVQGAENEQYF. The CDR3 bases are TGTGCCACCGTTCAGGGGGCTGAAAACGAGCAGTACTTC. J is TRBJ2-7 and V is TRBV6-6; TRBD1 aligns across 8 bases. This CDR3 has 13 residues. The trim removed 10 bases at V and 5 bases at J, leaving 10 bases unmatched. The germline V gene encodes CDR1 MNHNY and CDR2 SVGAGI (reference sequence).

The rearrangement links TRBV7-2 to TRBJ2-5; 8 positions match TRBD1. Germline V gene data show CDR1 as SGHTA and CDR2 as FQGNSA. The J segment lost 7 bases and the V segment lost 2 bases, leaving 12 bases of the junction unmatched. The CDR3 length is 16 residues. CDR3 nucleotides: TGTGCCAGCAGCTTAAGGACAGGGCTAAAGGGACGGACCCAGTACTTC. This translates into CASSLRTGLKGRTQYF.

In its sample, this clone was seen once. This chain joins TRBV5-8 and TRBJ2-7; 9 bases are shared with TRBD1. Trimming cost V 1 base and J 5 bases; bases outside gene matches: 16. Germline CDR1 SGHTS, CDR2 YDEGEE. This CDR3 is built from 18 residues. CDR3 coding DNA: TGTGCCAGCAGCTTGTATTCCGGACAGGGGATTATACAGGACGAGCAGTACTTC. Translating it yields CASSLYSGQGIIQDEQYF.

V gene TRBV5-4 combines with J gene TRBJ1-6, with 9 bases fitting TRBD1. The CDR3 has 15 residues. Trimming cost V 5 bases and J 14 bases; bases outside gene matches: 14. CDR1 SGHNT and CDR2 YYREEE come from the germline V gene (reference sequence). CDR3 in DNA: TGTGCCAGCAGTCACTCCGGGACAGGGTATTTTACCCTCCACTTT. Its protein is CASSHSGTGYFTLHF.

V usage is TRBV19 and J usage is TRBJ2-6; TRBD2 might be the D (6 bases). The CDR3 contains 16 residues. CDR1 and CDR2 (germline): LNHDA, SQIVND (reference sequence). V lost 2 bases, J lost 0 bases, and 8 bases lay in between. The CDR3 bases are TGTGCCAGTAGTATAAGGGACTTCTCTGGGGCCAACGTCCTGACTTTC. Amino acid sequence: CASSIRDFSGANVLTF.

For the CDR3, the DNA is TGCGCCAGCAGCCTCCCTGACAGGGGAAATTCCGAAGCTTTCTTT. Its protein is CASSLPDRGNSEAFF. The chain couples TRBV4-1 to TRBJ1-1; TRBD1 aligns across 8 bases. J was trimmed by 8 bases and V by 4 bases; bases with no gene match: 12. Looked up from germline, CDR1 is MGHRA and CDR2 is YSYEKL. This CDR3 contains 15 residues.

This chain connects TRBV12-3 or TRBV12-4 to TRBJ2-7; 9 bases map to TRBD1. The CDR3 runs to 13 residues. V was pared by 6 bases and J by 5 bases, with 5 bases of the junction left unmatched. This CDR3 reads CASSPDRGNEQYF. In DNA, the CDR3 is TGTGCCAGCAGCCCGGACAGGGGTAACGAGCAGTACTTC.

This clone was detected a few times. The J gene is TRBJ1-6, the V gene TRBV2; 8 nucleotides match TRBD1. The V gene end was trimmed by 9 bases and the J gene end by 3 bases; junction bases not matched to a gene: 13. CDR3 size: 17 residues. The V gene's germline CDR1 is SNHLY and CDR2 FYNNEI. This CDR3 is CASSVYRGGSYNSPLHF. For the CDR3, the DNA is TGTGCCAGTTCAGTCTACAGGGGGGGAAGCTATAATTCACCCCTCCACTTT.

CDR3 loop: CASSVGVRGRDVDGYTF. In nucleotides, the CDR3 is TGTGCCAGCAGCGTAGGGGTACGAGGCAGGGACGTTGATGGCTACACCTTC. The V call is TRBV9, the J call TRBJ1-2, with D perhaps TRBD1 (5 bases). The CDR3 has 17 amino acids. The V end was cut by 0 bases, the J end by 6 bases, with 21 bases between. Germline CDR1 SGDLS, CDR2 YYNGEE.

This sequence joins TRBV12-3 or TRBV12-4 and TRBJ2-7; D is possibly TRBD1 (5 bases). The CDR3 is 12 amino acids. Trimming cost V 4 bases and J 4 bases, with 8 bases left between them. The DNA for the CDR3 is TGTGCCAGCAGTTATAACAGGTACGAGCAGTACTTC. This codes for CASSYNRYEQYF.

This clone showed up just a few times. The gene calls are TRBV2 and TRBJ1-5; 7 positions match TRBD1. V was pared by 6 bases and J by 5 bases, with 10 bases of the junction left unmatched. The CDR3 sequence is 15 residues long. Germline assignment: CDR1 SNHLY and CDR2 FYNNEI. CDR3 in DNA: TGTGCCAGCAGCCCAGAGAGGGGGCGCGATCAGCCCCAGCATTTT. It codes for CASSPERGRDQPQHF.

The rearrangement joins TRBV18 to TRBJ1-5; TRBD1 agrees at 7 bases. With V trimmed by 8 bases and J by 6 bases, 13 bases remained unmatched. Germline loops: CDR1 KGHSH, CDR2 LQKENI. This CDR3 contains 15 residues. CDR3 residues: CASTRGTLGSQPQHF. In nucleotides, the CDR3 is TGTGCCAGCACCAGGGGGACGCTCGGGAGTCAGCCCCAGCATTTT.

The rearrangement uses TRBV3-1 (or the pseudogene TRBV3-2) and TRBJ2-7; TRBD1 might be the D (6 bases). Germline CDR1 reads LGHDT; CDR2 reads YNNKEL (reference sequence). The V and J ends lost 5 bases and 0 bases respectively, with 11 bases between them. The CDR3 spans 14 residues. CDR3 coding DNA: TGTGCCAGCAGCTTGGGGGCCTTCTCCTACGAGCAGTACTTC. This codes for CASSLGAFSYEQYF.

This clone occurred once. V is TRBV7-8 and J is TRBJ2-3; unclear D gene. Germline loops: CDR1 SGHVS, CDR2 FQNEAQ. The CDR3 runs to 14 residues. Trimming stripped 1 base from V and 4 bases from J, with 9 bases between. DNA of the CDR3: TGTGCCAGCAGCTTAGTGGGTAATCCAGATACGCAGTATTTT. This encodes CASSLVGNPDTQYF.

The V call is TRBV29-1, the J call TRBJ2-1, with 9 positions matching TRBD1. Germline V gene data show CDR1 as SQVTM and CDR2 as ANQGSEA. The CDR3 is 14 residues long. The junction had 8 bases not matched to a gene; V was cut back by 4 bases and J by 7 bases. CDR3 in DNA: TGCAGCGTTGGGGGACAGGGTGTCAGTAATGAGCAGTTCTTC. It codes for CSVGGQGVSNEQFF.

The chain links TRBV7-9 to TRBJ1-1, with a tentative D call TRBD1 (6 bases). CDR3 length: 14 residues. CDR1 is SEHNR, CDR2 FQNEAQ, per germline (reference sequence). The V end lost 1 base, the J end lost 4 bases, and 10 bases lay between the germline ends. CDR3 sequence: CASSLESGVTEAFF. CDR3 nucleotide sequence: TGTGCCAGCAGCTTAGAGTCAGGGGTCACTGAAGCTTTCTTT.

The V call is TRBV18, the J call TRBJ1-4; D might be TRBD1 (5 bases). V was clipped by 2 bases and J by 6 bases, with 10 bases between them. The CDR3 is 14 residues long. Looked up from germline, CDR1 is KGHSH and CDR2 is LQKENI. The CDR3 nucleotides read TGTGCCAGCTCACCAGGGGGAGGTGATGAAAAACTGTTTTTT. Translation: CASSPGGGDEKLFF. The full variable domain, rest sourced from reference TRBV18 and TRBJ1-4, is NAGVMQNPRHLVRRRGQEARLRCSPMKGHSHVYWYRQLPEEGLKFMVYLQKENIIDESGMPKERFSAEFPKEGPSILRIQQVVRGDSAAYFCASSPGGGDEKLFFGSGTQLSVL.

The chain recombines TRBV15 with TRBJ2-6; 10 positions agree with TRBD1. The CDR3 is made up of 18 amino acids. Germline CDR1 is LNHNV and CDR2 is YYDKDF (reference sequence). Trimming at V came to 7 bases and at J to 2 bases, leaving 11 bases not matched to a gene. CDR3 in amino acids: CATTKGGQGDPGANVLTF. The CDR3 DNA follows: TGTGCCACCACCAAAGGAGGACAGGGGGATCCTGGGGCCAACGTCCTGACTTTC.

The chain joins TRBV30 to TRBJ2-1; 9 bases match TRBD2. CDR1 GTSNPN and CDR2 SVGIG come from the germline V gene (reference sequence). Germline trimming cut 3 bases from V and 1 base from J; bases unmatched to any gene: 10. The CDR3 loop spans 17 amino acids. CDR3 nucleotide sequence: TGTGCCTGGAGGGAATCCGGGACTAGCTTTTCCTACAATGAGCAGTTCTTC. Translating it yields CAWRESGTSFSYNEQFF.

The chain employs TRBV5-5 and TRBJ2-1; D is perhaps TRBD1 (6 bases). This CDR3 region has 14 residues. From germline, CDR1 is SGHKS and CDR2 YYEKEE (reference sequence). V lost 5 bases to trimming and J lost 8 bases, with 17 bases between them. The CDR3 sequence: CASSMRYRVDEQFF. In nucleotides, the CDR3 is TGTGCCAGCAGTATGCGATACAGGGTGGATGAGCAGTTCTTC. Full variable domain (missing parts from reference TRBV5-5 and TRBJ2-1): DAGVTQSPTHLIKTRGQQVTLRCSPISGHKSVSWYQQVLGQGPQFIFQYYEKEERGRGNFPDRFSARQFPNYSSELNVNALLLGDSALYLCASSMRYRVDEQFFGPGTRLTVL.

CDR3 loop: CASSEGADGNTIYF. CDR3 in DNA: TGTGCCAGCAGCGAGGGGGCAGATGGAAACACCATATATTTT. The chain uses TRBV28 and TRBJ1-3, with 7 bases fitting TRBD1. This CDR3 has 14 amino acids. V lost 6 bases to trimming and J lost 3 bases; unmatched junction nucleotides: 5. Per germline, CDR1 MDHEN and CDR2 SYDVKM.

This rearrangement joins TRBV10-3 to TRBJ1-4; a weak D match, TRBD1 (6 bases). V was pared by 0 bases and J by 10 bases, with 15 bases between. The CDR3 is 15 residues long. CDR1 is ENHRY and CDR2 is SYGVKD in the germline V gene. The CDR3 loop reads CAISESLNEGGKLFF. The DNA of the CDR3 is TGTGCCATCAGTGAGTCGCTAAACGAGGGGGGAAAACTGTTTTTT.

The V gene is TRBV5-1, the J gene TRBJ1-1; D call uncertain. V was trimmed by 0 bases and J by 5 bases, leaving 11 bases between them. The CDR3 consists of 14 residues. Germline V CDR1 and CDR2: SGHRS, YFSETQ. CDR3 nucleotide sequence: TGCGCCAGCAGCTTGGAACAGTTTAGGACTGAAGCTTTCTTT. This translates into CASSLEQFRTEAFF.

The chain uses TRBV6-2 or TRBV6-3 and TRBJ2-7; D is undetermined. The CDR3 is made up of 13 amino acids. Trimming removed 2 bases at V and 3 bases at J, with 8 bases between. Germline assignment: CDR1 MNHEY and CDR2 SVGEGT. CDR3 nucleotide sequence: TGTGCCAGCAGTTACGGTCCTGACTACGAGCAGTACTTC. Its translation is CASSYGPDYEQYF.

The rearrangement joins TRBV19 to TRBJ1-1; D gene unclear. The germline gives CDR1 LNHDA, CDR2 SQIVND (reference sequence). With 1 base removed from V and 1 base from J, the gap between germline ends came to 7 bases. The CDR3 totals 14 residues. This chain's CDR3 is CASSIVPGNTEAFF. The DNA for the CDR3 is TGTGCCAGTAGTATAGTTCCCGGGAACACTGAAGCTTTCTTT.

The rearrangement uses TRBV4-1 and TRBJ1-5; 7 bases are shared with TRBD1. Germline CDR1 and CDR2: MGHRA and YSYEKL. The CDR3 is made up of 17 amino acids. The V segment lost 0 bases and the J segment 0 bases; nucleotides outside the gene matches: 5. This CDR3 reads CASSQEGGQISNQPQHF. The CDR3 region has the DNA TGCGCCAGCAGCCAAGAAGGGGGACAGATTAGCAATCAGCCCCAGCATTTT.

The chain has TRBV4-3 and TRBJ2-7; no clear D gene. CDR3 length: 13 residues. Germline-derived CDR1 and CDR2 are LGHNA and YSLEER. V lost 0 bases, J lost 5 bases, and 8 bases lay in between. CDR3 in amino acids: CASSQDLEDEQYF. As DNA, the CDR3 is TGCGCCAGCAGCCAAGATTTAGAGGACGAGCAGTACTTC.

This chain links TRBV7-2 with TRBJ1-2; 10 nucleotides match TRBD1. Germline V gene data show CDR1 as SGHTA and CDR2 as FQGNSA. Trimming at V came to 3 bases and at J to 4 bases, leaving 5 bases not matched to a gene. The CDR3 spans 15 residues. CDR3 nucleotides: TGTGCCAGCAGCTTTGGACAGGGGGGAGGCTATGGCTACACCTTC. It codes for CASSFGQGGGYGYTF.

The chain couples TRBV9 to TRBJ1-6; 9 nucleotides align to TRBD1. Germline loops: CDR1 SGDLS, CDR2 YYNGEE. Germline trimming cut 3 bases from V and 3 bases from J; bases unmatched to any gene: 4. The CDR3 extends over 16 amino acids. The CDR3 loop reads CASSEQGAIYNSPLHF. CDR3 nucleotide sequence: TGTGCCAGCAGCGAACAGGGGGCCATCTATAATTCACCCCTCCACTTT.

The rearrangement links TRBV5-1 to TRBJ2-7; 8 bases map to TRBD2. Germline V gene sequence: CDR1 SGHRS, CDR2 YFSETQ. Trimming took 3 bases from V and 0 from J; bases not matched to a gene: 17. This CDR3 is 19 amino acids long. Here the CDR3 reads CASSSTLRAGGSSSYEQYF. The DNA for the CDR3 is TGCGCCAGCAGCTCAACCCTTAGGGCGGGGGGCTCCTCCTCCTACGAGCAGTACTTC.

Here the CDR3 DNA reads TGTGCCAGCAGCCAAGATACAGGGTACACTGAAGCTTTCTTT. It codes for CASSQDTGYTEAFF. The chain is built from TRBV4-2 and TRBJ1-1; a weak D match, TRBD1 (6 bases). This CDR3 comprises 14 residues. Trimming shortened V by 0 bases and J by 3 bases, and 8 bases separated the two germline ends. Per germline, CDR1 LGHNA and CDR2 YNFKEQ.